The 15 T cell receptor beta chains presented below share a single source sample, sequenced in a study of metastatic and nonmetastatic thyroid tumors. TCRdb re-called clones via MiXCR from the PCR reads. The table records tens of thousands of clones, approximately 25% of them present only once. No patient received treatment before thyroid surgery. The specimen sequenced was tumor tissue. The receptors were gathered from a female donor with papillary thyroid cancer or a benign thyroid nodule (not recorded which). Some clones in this sample may be carry-over from other donors' samples.

This clone was seen repeatedly, ten times or more. The same CDR3 can be traced to other DNA sequences in this sample. The gene calls are TRBV6-1 and TRBJ2-2; D may be TRBD2 (6 bases). Per germline, CDR1 MNHNS and CDR2 SASEGT. CDR3 length: 14 amino acids. Trimming stripped 5 bases from V and 6 bases from J, with 13 bases between. This CDR3 reads CASSPGTLAGELFF. DNA of the CDR3: TGTGCCAGCAGTCCCGGGACTCTTGCCGGGGAGCTGTTTTTT.

This clone came up a few times. The rearrangement joins TRBV20-1 to TRBJ2-7; a possible D gene is TRBD1 (5 bases). The V gene lost 2 bases and the J gene lost 2 bases, with 10 bases spanning the gap. Per the germline V gene, CDR1 is DFQATT and CDR2 is SNEGSKA (reference sequence). The CDR3 contains 13 residues. Here the CDR3 reads CSARLEGAYEQYF. CDR3 in DNA: TGCAGTGCTAGACTAGAAGGGGCCTACGAGCAGTACTTC.

The gene calls are TRBV20-1 and TRBJ1-6; 7 bases match TRBD1. CDR3 length equals 13 residues. The germline gives CDR1 DFQATT, CDR2 SNEGSKA (reference sequence). Unmatched junction bases numbered 9, after V lost 3 bases and J lost 13 bases. In DNA, the CDR3 is TGCAGTGCTAGTCCGACAGGGATGGGCCCCCTCCACTTT. Translated: CSASPTGMGPLHF.

CDR3 in amino acids: CASSLRRGGETQYF. The CDR3 coding sequence is TGTGCCAGCAGTCTACGGCGCGGGGGAGAGACCCAGTACTTC. The chain links TRBV27 to TRBJ2-5; 7 bases are shared with TRBD2. In germline, CDR1 is MNHEY, CDR2 SMNVEV (reference sequence). The V gene end was trimmed by 5 bases and the J gene end by 4 bases; junction bases not matched to a gene: 7. The CDR3 totals 14 residues.

The chain joins TRBV27 to TRBJ2-1, with TRBD2 as a possible D gene (6 bases). The CDR3 sequence is 13 residues long. CDR1 and CDR2 from the germline V gene are MNHEY and SMNVEV (reference sequence). Deletions cut 3 bases from V and 7 bases from J, with 10 bases between. CDR3 amino acids: CASSFGGTNEQFF. In nucleotides, the CDR3 is TGTGCCAGCAGTTTTGGCGGGACGAATGAGCAGTTCTTC.

The sample holds many counts of this clone. CDR3 amino acids: CASSPRQGEAFF. CDR3 DNA: TGTGCCAGCTCACCGCGACAGGGTGAAGCTTTCTTT. The chain joins TRBV18 to TRBJ1-1; TRBD1 matches 7 bases. Germline V CDR1 and CDR2: KGHSH, LQKENI. The CDR3 has 12 amino acids. After removal of 3 bases from V and 7 bases from J, the junction contained 2 bases not matched to a gene.

This clone has at least ten counts. The CDR3 DNA reads TGTGCCAGCAGTTTTTTTCTCACCGGGGAGCTGTTTTTT. Translating it yields CASSFFLTGELFF. This chain joins TRBV28 and TRBJ2-2, with D hard to call. The germline CDR1 and CDR2 sequences are MDHEN and SYDVKM. The CDR3 consists of 13 residues. V dropped 3 bases and J dropped 4 bases, with 6 bases sitting between them.

This clone was detected ten times or more. The chain couples TRBV4-1 to TRBJ1-1; D call uncertain. This CDR3 region has 14 residues. The V end was cut by 1 base, the J end by 0 bases, with 6 bases between. The germline V gene encodes CDR1 MGHRA and CDR2 YSYEKL. The CDR3 sequence: CASSQVKLNTEAFF. CDR3 bases: TGCGCCAGCAGCCAAGTGAAGCTGAACACTGAAGCTTTCTTT.

In the case of this clone: The junction departs from the called germline gene at one end, perhaps through a read error. The chain has TRBV5-1 and TRBJ2-2; D perhaps matches TRBD2 (5 bases). Germline values: CDR1 SGHRS, CDR2 YFSETQ. The CDR3 is made up of 11 amino acids. The CDR3 DNA follows: TGCGCCACCGAGGAGGCCGGGGAGCCGTTCTTT. Its protein is CATEEAGEPFF.

This clone was seen many times. Distinct nucleotide sequences in the sample also encode this CDR3. The chain links TRBV20-1 to TRBJ2-3; TRBD2 matches at 9 bases. Germline V lookup: CDR1 DFQATT, CDR2 SNEGSKA (reference sequence). With 6 bases clipped from V and 2 bases from J, the junction kept 3 bases outside the gene matches. The length of the CDR3 is 13 residues. The DNA of the CDR3 is TGCAGTGCAAGCGGGGGGTACACAGATACGCAGTATTTT. It is translated as CSASGGYTDTQYF.

This clone was recorded at least ten times. The sample has other DNA sequences that encode this CDR3 too. V and J are TRBV5-4 and TRBJ2-7, with TRBD1 matching over 9 bases. The CDR3 totals 15 residues. The germline CDR1 and CDR2 sequences are SGHNT and YYREEE (reference sequence). The J segment lost 3 bases and the V segment lost 4 bases, leaving 8 bases of the junction unmatched. The CDR3 DNA reads TGTGCCAGCAGCCGGACAGGGGCGTTAAGCTACGAGCAGTACTTC. Its translation: CASSRTGALSYEQYF.

This clone turned up a few times. The rearrangement joins TRBV28 to TRBJ1-3; 7 positions match TRBD1. CDR1 MDHEN and CDR2 SYDVKM come from the germline V gene. The V gene end was trimmed by 6 bases and the J gene end by 14 bases; junction bases not matched to a gene: 4. This CDR3 is built from 10 residues. CDR3 bases: TGTGCCAGCAGCAAAGACAGGGTATATTTT. This encodes CASSKDRVYF.

The sample holds a few counts of this clone. J is TRBJ2-7 and V is TRBV6-2 or TRBV6-3, with D possibly matching TRBD1 (6 bases). The V end was cut by 6 bases, the J end by 4 bases, with 10 bases between. The CDR3 covers 12 residues. The germline V gene has CDR1 MNHEY and CDR2 SVGEGT. CDR3 coding DNA: TGTGCCAGCAGGGACCAGGGGTACGAGCAGTACTTC. The encoded protein is CASRDQGYEQYF.

The chain recombines TRBV2 with TRBJ1-4, with D unresolved. Trimming stripped 3 bases from V and 4 bases from J, with 9 bases between. The CDR3 covers 14 residues. In germline, CDR1 is SNHLY, CDR2 FYNNEI. The CDR3 bases are TGTGCCAGCAGTGACCGGGAGATTAATGAAAAACTGTTTTTT. It translates to CASSDREINEKLFF.

This chain connects TRBV20-1 to TRBJ1-1; TRBD1 might be the D (6 bases). The V end lost 3 bases, the J end lost 5 bases, and 16 bases lay between the germline ends. The V gene's germline CDR1 is DFQATT and CDR2 SNEGSKA (reference sequence). CDR3 length: 14 residues. The CDR3 coding sequence is TGCAGTGCTAGGGGTCAACAGGGTAAAACTGAAGCTTTCTTT. Translation: CSARGQQGKTEAFF.